These 26 T cell receptor beta chains originate from one sample sequenced in a study of T-cell memory formation after mild COVID-19. TCRdb re-called the 5' RACE reads through MiXCR, storing one row per CDR3 protein. The sample consists of 470,000 or so distinct CDR3 sequences, around 20% of them appearing once. The sample taken for sequencing was PBMCs or a T cell subset sorted from them (not recorded which). The receptors stem from an adult woman who had mild COVID-19 (a few samples of this study predate the infection). Cell type and time point are not known.

The chain is built from TRBV6-5 and TRBJ1-1; the D is unclear. V lost 6 bases to trimming and J lost 3 bases, with 14 bases between them. The CDR3 spans 14 residues. Germline V gene lookup returns CDR1 MNHEY and CDR2 SVGAGI. The CDR3 nucleotides are TGTGCCAGCAGAGCCCTGACACCCGACACTGAAGCTTTCTTT. Amino acid sequence: CASRALTPDTEAFF.

This clonotype was observed a few times. The chain carries TRBV7-2 and TRBJ2-7; D is tentatively TRBD1 or TRBD2 (5 bases each). V was trimmed by 5 bases and J by 2 bases, leaving 16 bases between them. The germline gives CDR1 SGHTA, CDR2 FQGNSA. The CDR3 sequence is 15 residues long. DNA for the CDR3: TGTGCCAGCAGCATTTTCCCGGGGCGGACCTACGAGCAGTACTTC. It yields the protein CASSIFPGRTYEQYF. The variable domain in full, completed from reference TRBV7-2 and TRBJ2-7, reads GAGVSQSPSNKVTEKGKDVELRCDPISGHTALYWYRQSLGQGLEFLIYFQGNSAPDKSGLPSDRFSAERTGGSVSTLTIQRTQQEDSAVYLCASSIFPGRTYEQYFGPGTRLTVT.

The genes are TRBV5-5 and TRBJ1-6, with D unresolved. V lost 1 base and J 0 bases, leaving 8 bases between the germline ends. The CDR3 consists of 16 residues. Germline CDR1 is SGHKS and CDR2 is YYEKEE (reference sequence). CDR3 sequence reads: CASSLSGSSYNSPLHF. The DNA for the CDR3 is TGTGCCAGCAGCTTGTCTGGCAGCTCCTATAATTCACCCCTCCACTTT.

The sample holds a few counts of this clonotype. The CDR3 nucleotides are TGTGCCAGTCAAACAGGGCCCGGACTGAAGCAGTACTTC. Residues: CASQTGPGLKQYF. V gene TRBV12-3 or TRBV12-4 combines with J gene TRBJ2-7, with D maybe TRBD1 (6 bases). V was cut by 9 bases and J by 8 bases, with 20 bases left in between. The CDR3 has 13 amino acids.

V and J are TRBV12-3 or TRBV12-4 and TRBJ1-2; 9 nucleotides agree with TRBD1. The CDR3 extends over 14 amino acids. The V gene end was trimmed by 7 bases and the J gene end by 4 bases; junction bases not matched to a gene: 7. The CDR3: CASTDRGFVYGYTF. The CDR3, as DNA: TGTGCCAGCACCGACAGGGGGTTTGTCTATGGCTACACCTTC.

The chain recombines TRBV7-2 with TRBJ2-1, with unresolved D. The V gene's germline CDR1 is SGHTA and CDR2 FQGNSA. V was clipped by 4 bases and J by 6 bases, with 13 bases between them. This CDR3 is 14 amino acids long. The CDR3 DNA reads TGTGCCAGCAGCTCCGCCACCCTAGTCAATGAGCAGTTCTTC. It yields the protein CASSSATLVNEQFF. Full variable domain (missing parts from reference TRBV7-2 and TRBJ2-1): GAGVSQSPSNKVTEKGKDVELRCDPISGHTALYWYRQSLGQGLEFLIYFQGNSAPDKSGLPSDRFSAERTGGSVSTLTIQRTQQEDSAVYLCASSSATLVNEQFFGPGTRLTVL.

This clonotype was detected only a few times. The chain couples TRBV12-3 or TRBV12-4 to TRBJ1-2; D is uncertain. V was clipped by 3 bases and J by 4 bases, with 3 bases between them. This CDR3 contains 11 residues. The CDR3 spells CASSFLYGYTF. The CDR3 region has the DNA TGTGCCAGCAGTTTCCTCTATGGCTACACCTTC.

In this sample, this clonotype turned up once. The chain uses TRBV28 and TRBJ2-7, with D hard to call. Germline V lookup: CDR1 MDHEN, CDR2 SYDVKM. Trimming left V 7 bases short and J 3 bases short, with 10 bases between. This CDR3 spans 12 amino acids. This chain's CDR3 is CASTRWGYEQYF. The DNA for the CDR3 is TGTGCCAGCACTCGTTGGGGCTACGAGCAGTACTTC.

The chain has TRBV7-8 and TRBJ2-3; 7 bases fit TRBD2. Per germline, CDR1 SGHVS and CDR2 FQNEAQ. J lost 2 bases, V lost 3 bases, and 8 bases had no gene match. The CDR3 sequence is 16 residues long. CDR3 protein: CASSFPAGWATDTQYF. As DNA, the CDR3 is TGTGCCAGCAGCTTCCCAGCGGGGTGGGCCACAGATACGCAGTATTTT.

This chain uses TRBV2 with TRBJ1-4; D is unclear. This CDR3 is built from 15 residues. V lost 6 bases, J lost 5 bases, and 16 bases lay in between. The V gene's germline CDR1 is SNHLY and CDR2 FYNNEI. CDR3 residues: CASRAALKDNEKLFF. CDR3 DNA sequence: TGTGCCAGCAGGGCCGCTTTGAAAGACAATGAAAAACTGTTTTTT.

J is TRBJ1-4 and V is TRBV12-3 or TRBV12-4; the match to TRBD1 covers 7 bases. With V trimmed by 4 bases and J by 8 bases, 7 bases remained unmatched. The CDR3 has 14 amino acids. This CDR3 is CASSSRQGGEKLFF. The CDR3 DNA reads TGTGCCAGCAGTTCCAGACAGGGAGGGGAAAAACTGTTTTTT.

In its sample, this clonotype was seen a few times. The chain couples TRBV15 to TRBJ1-2; no definite D call. Trimming removed 0 bases from V and 4 bases from J, with 3 bases in between. Germline lookup yields CDR1 LNHNV and CDR2 YYDKDF (reference sequence). The CDR3 is 12 amino acids. CDR3 bases: TGTGCCACCAGCAGAGATTCCTATGGCTACACCTTC. It translates to CATSRDSYGYTF.

This clonotype occurred many times. The chain couples TRBV5-5 to TRBJ2-5, with 10 nucleotides matching TRBD2. Germline V lookup: CDR1 SGHKS, CDR2 YYEKEE (reference sequence). This CDR3 is built from 16 residues. Losses at the gene ends were 4 bases for V and 4 bases for J; bases not matched to a gene: 10. The CDR3 reads CASSLMGGLATETQYF. The CDR3 DNA follows: TGTGCCAGCAGCCTCATGGGGGGACTAGCGACAGAGACCCAGTACTTC.

The gene calls are TRBV20-1 and TRBJ1-3; 8 bases line up with TRBD1. The germline V gene has CDR1 DFQATT and CDR2 SNEGSKA (reference sequence). This CDR3 region has 14 residues. V lost 0 bases and J lost 7; bases outside the gene matches: 5. Here the CDR3 DNA reads TGCAGTGCTAGAGATCCAGGGGGCGAGAACACCATATATTTT. This sequence encodes CSARDPGGENTIYF.

This rearrangement joins TRBV5-1 to TRBJ1-5; D is uncertain. CDR1 SGHRS and CDR2 YFSETQ come from the germline V gene. This CDR3 spans 16 amino acids. The V and J ends lost 2 bases and 7 bases respectively, with 19 bases between them. CDR3: CASSFFGRWYGQPQHF. The CDR3 DNA sequence: TGCGCCAGCAGCTTCTTTGGAAGGTGGTATGGGCAGCCCCAGCATTTT.

This clonotype occurred a few times. The CDR3 region has the DNA TGTGCCAGCAGCCAAGATAGGGGTAGCTCCTACAATGAGCAGTTCTTC. Translated: CASSQDRGSSYNEQFF. This chain uses TRBV3-1 with TRBJ2-1, with TRBD1 as a possible D gene (5 bases). CDR1 is LGHDT, CDR2 YNNKEL, per germline (reference sequence). This CDR3 is 16 amino acids long. Trimming took off 0 bases at V and 0 bases at J, with 9 bases between the two ends.

The chain employs TRBV5-5 and TRBJ2-7; D gene unclear. The germline gives CDR1 SGHKS, CDR2 YYEKEE (reference sequence). There are 13 residues in the CDR3. The germline V and J ends were trimmed by 0 bases and 4 bases, with 8 bases remaining between them. The DNA for the CDR3 is TGTGCCAGCAGCTTGGATTTAGAATACGAGCAGTACTTC. Encoded protein: CASSLDLEYEQYF.

This clonotype was observed once. The chain joins TRBV7-3 to TRBJ2-6, with D unresolved. The CDR3 loop spans 18 amino acids. V dropped 7 bases and J dropped 0 bases, with 19 bases sitting between them. Germline loops: CDR1 SGHTA, CDR2 FQGTGA. The CDR3 is CASTKPLGASSGANVLTF. The CDR3, as DNA: TGTGCCAGCACCAAGCCCCTGGGCGCCAGCTCTGGGGCCAACGTCCTGACTTTC. Based on the CDR3 plus reference TRBV7-3 and TRBJ2-6, the full variable domain is GAGVSQTPSNKVTEKGKYVELRCDPISGHTALYWYRQSLGQGPEFLIYFQGTGAADDSGLPNDRFFAVRPEGSVSTLKIQRTERGDSAVYLCASTKPLGASSGANVLTFGAGSRLTVL.

CDR3 sequence reads: CASSKGQGFDYGYTF. In DNA, the CDR3 is TGCGCCAGCAGCAAAGGACAGGGCTTTGACTATGGCTACACCTTC. The chain is built from TRBV5-1 and TRBJ1-2, with TRBD1 matching over 8 bases. This CDR3 contains 15 residues. V gave up 4 bases and J gave up 3 bases; unmatched junction bases: 8. Germline V gene lookup returns CDR1 SGHRS and CDR2 YFSETQ.

This clonotype was found many times. Written as DNA, the CDR3 is TGTGCCAGCAGTCCTGACAGGGCTCAAGAGACCCAGTACTTC. Amino acid sequence: CASSPDRAQETQYF. V gene TRBV2 combines with J gene TRBJ2-5; the match to TRBD1 covers 7 bases. Looked up from germline, CDR1 is SNHLY and CDR2 is FYNNEI. The CDR3 is made up of 14 amino acids. The J segment lost 2 bases and the V segment lost 5 bases, leaving 5 bases of the junction unmatched.

This clonotype has a handful of counts. This chain uses TRBV7-2 with TRBJ2-7; D is perhaps TRBD2 (6 bases). The CDR3 totals 15 residues. Germline assignment: CDR1 SGHTA and CDR2 FQGNSA. With 5 bases removed from V and 4 bases from J, the gap between germline ends came to 18 bases. CDR3 sequence: CASSETKAGAYEQYF. The CDR3 region has the DNA TGTGCCAGCAGCGAAACTAAAGCGGGCGCGTACGAGCAGTACTTC.

This chain uses TRBV7-2 with TRBJ1-5; D gene unclear. The CDR3 contains 13 residues. CDR1 and CDR2 from the germline V gene are SGHTA and FQGNSA. The V end lost 2 bases, the J end lost 3 bases, and 5 bases lay between the germline ends. CDR3 nucleotides: TGTGCCAGCAGCTTATCATACAATCAGCCCCAGCATTTT. This gives the protein CASSLSYNQPQHF.

The V gene is TRBV11-3, the J gene TRBJ2-1, with 7 bases matching TRBD1. Germline trimming cut 5 bases from V and 1 base from J; bases unmatched to any gene: 5. This CDR3 is 15 amino acids long. Germline assignment: CDR1 SGHNT and CDR2 YENEEA. This CDR3 reads CASSADRVSYNEQFF. CDR3 nucleotides: TGTGCCAGCAGCGCAGACAGGGTTTCCTACAATGAGCAGTTCTTC.

The CDR3 here is CASSLLPWGRDEAFF. CDR3 in DNA: TGCGCCAGCAGCCTCCTGCCTTGGGGGAGGGATGAAGCTTTCTTT. The chain is built from TRBV4-1 and TRBJ1-1, with D perhaps matching TRBD1 (5 bases). V lost 4 bases, J lost 7 bases, and 19 bases lay in between. CDR1 is MGHRA and CDR2 is YSYEKL in the germline V gene. This CDR3 has 15 residues.

The chain employs TRBV3-1 and TRBJ1-3; possibly TRBD1 for D (6 bases). Trimming took off 4 bases at V and 0 bases at J, with 10 bases between the two ends. This CDR3 has 15 residues. Germline lookup yields CDR1 LGHDT and CDR2 YNNKEL (reference sequence). The CDR3 loop reads CASSRKGGSGNTIYF. The CDR3 DNA reads as TGTGCCAGCAGCCGGAAAGGGGGCTCTGGAAACACCATATATTTT. Filled out from reference TRBV3-1 and TRBJ1-3, the complete variable domain reads DTAVSQTPKYLVTQMGNDKSIKCEQNLGHDTMYWYKQDSKKFLKIMFSYNNKELIINETVPNRFSPKSPDKAHLNLHINSLELGDSAVYFCASSRKGGSGNTIYFGEGSWLTVV.

The chain carries TRBV29-1 and TRBJ1-2, with 8 nucleotides matching TRBD1. Per germline, CDR1 SQVTM and CDR2 ANQGSEA. The CDR3 has 13 residues. The ends lost 6 bases at V and 4 bases at J; junction bases unmatched: 7. CDR3 in DNA: TGCAGCGTCCAGACAGGGGATGGCTATGGCTACACCTTC. Translation gives CSVQTGDGYGYTF.